This T cell receptor (beta chain) was recorded in a study of blood T cell repertoires in COVID-19. Overall study: Samples representing acute and convalescent COVID-19 were sourced from the United States, Italy and Spain. PBMCs, B-cell-depleted T cells, or T cells provided the cDNA or gDNA that made up the material.

The data were produced by immunoSEQ multiplex PCR, yet TCRdb's version contains in-frame clones alone and is incomplete. In the table there are fewer than 95,000 clones, about three quarters of which are singletons. The CDR3 length is 15 residues. V was pared by 2 bases and J by 4 bases, with 15 bases between. Germline CDR1 is PRHDT and CDR2 is FYEKMQ (reference sequence). Sequencing input: peripheral blood. The sequence came from an elderly woman with acute or convalescent COVID-19. The chain combines TRBV13 with TRBJ2-7; perhaps TRBD1 as D (6 bases). As DNA, the CDR3 is TGTGCCAGCAGCTTACAACACAGGGTAGGGTACGAGCAGTACTTC. Its translation: CASSLQHRVGYEQYF.